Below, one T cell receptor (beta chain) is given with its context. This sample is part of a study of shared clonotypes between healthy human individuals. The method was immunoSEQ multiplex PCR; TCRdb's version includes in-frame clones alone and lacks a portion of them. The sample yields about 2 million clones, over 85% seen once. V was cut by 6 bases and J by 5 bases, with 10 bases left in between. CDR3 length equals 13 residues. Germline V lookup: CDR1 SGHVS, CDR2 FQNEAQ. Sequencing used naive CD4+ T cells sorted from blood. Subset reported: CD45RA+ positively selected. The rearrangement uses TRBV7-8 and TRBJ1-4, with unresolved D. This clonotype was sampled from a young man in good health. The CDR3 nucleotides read TGTGCCAGCAGATTTCAGGAGAATGAAAAACTGTTTTTT. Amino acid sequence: CASRFQENEKLFF.